The 2 T cell receptor beta chains below come from one sample, sequenced in a study of blood T cell repertoires in COVID-19. Method: immunoSEQ multiplex PCR; TCRdb's copy keeps in-frame clones and lacks some. The sample records hundreds of thousands of clones, 70% to 90% being singletons. The sequencing sample was made of PBMCs or T cells enriched from blood (not recorded which). These receptors were taken from a woman younger than 35 with acute COVID-19.

The V call is TRBV3-1 (or the pseudogene TRBV3-2), the J call TRBJ2-5; tentative D call: TRBD2 (6 bases). CDR1 is LGHDT, CDR2 YNNKEL, per germline (reference sequence). The CDR3 spans 15 residues. V lost 2 bases and J 1 base, leaving 11 bases between the germline ends. In nucleotides, the CDR3 is TGTGCCAGCAGCCAACGCGGGACGTTCCAAGAGACCCAGTACTTC. It yields the protein CASSQRGTFQETQYF.

The chain couples TRBV6-5 to TRBJ1-4; 9 bases align to TRBD1. V lost 2 bases, J lost 4 bases, and 2 bases stayed unmatched. CDR3 size: 15 residues. Germline V gene data show CDR1 as MNHEY and CDR2 as SVGAGI. The CDR3: CASSYGTGNNEKLFF. CDR3 nucleotide sequence: TGTGCCAGCAGTTACGGGACAGGGAATAATGAAAAACTGTTTTTT.